This T cell receptor beta chain was found in a study of control samples from healthy donors and cancer patients. This CDR3 is 15 amino acids long. The germline V gene encodes CDR1 SGDLS and CDR2 YYNGEE. The V gene end was trimmed by 4 bases and the J gene end by 1 base; junction bases not matched to a gene: 5. TCRdb keeps only in-frame clones here, not all; method: immunoSEQ multiplex PCR. The sample shows more than 95,000 clones, approximately 90% of them seen only once. The chain recombines TRBV9 with TRBJ2-3; 8 positions agree with TRBD1. The TCR was taken from a woman in her 70s in good health. Sequencing was done on a sample of blood. The CDR3 protein is CASSRQGQGTDTQYF. The CDR3 coding sequence is TGTGCCAGCAGCCGACAGGGACAGGGCACAGATACGCAGTATTTT.